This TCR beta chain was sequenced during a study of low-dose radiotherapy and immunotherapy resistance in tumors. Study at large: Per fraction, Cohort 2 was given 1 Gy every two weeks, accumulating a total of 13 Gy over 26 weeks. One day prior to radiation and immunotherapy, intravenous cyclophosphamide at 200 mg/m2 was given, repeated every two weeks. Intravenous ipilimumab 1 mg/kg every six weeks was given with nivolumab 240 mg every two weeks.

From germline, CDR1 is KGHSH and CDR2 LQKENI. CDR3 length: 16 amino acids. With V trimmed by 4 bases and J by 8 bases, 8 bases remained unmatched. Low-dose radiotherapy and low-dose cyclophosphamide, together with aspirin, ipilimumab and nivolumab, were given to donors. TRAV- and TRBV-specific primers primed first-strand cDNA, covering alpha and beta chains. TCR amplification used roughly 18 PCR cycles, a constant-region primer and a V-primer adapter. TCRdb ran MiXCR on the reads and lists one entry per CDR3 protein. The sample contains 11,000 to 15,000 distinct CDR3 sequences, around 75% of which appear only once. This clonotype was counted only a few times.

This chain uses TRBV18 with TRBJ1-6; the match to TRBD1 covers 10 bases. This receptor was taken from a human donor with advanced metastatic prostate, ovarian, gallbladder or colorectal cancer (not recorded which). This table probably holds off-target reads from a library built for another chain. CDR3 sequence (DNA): TGTGCCAGCTCACGGGGCGACAGGGGGCCCCATTCACCCCTCCACTTT. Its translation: CASSRGDRGPHSPLHF.